Below, 20 T cell receptor beta chains from the same sample are listed, as sequenced in a study of long-term antiretroviral therapy in people with HIV. The immunoSEQ assay was v3.0, run at survey level. Profiling relied on immunoSEQ multiplex PCR, and the TCRdb table lists in-frame clones only, not all of them. In the table there are about 10,000 clones, roughly 85% of which are singletons. The starting material was unsorted PBMCs, obtained 1.2 years after starting antiretroviral therapy. The receptors here all came from a man in his forties with HIV.

This clone has just one count. The chain uses TRBV5-1 and TRBJ2-5; TRBD2 aligns across 13 bases. Losses at the gene ends were 4 bases for V and 1 base for J; bases not matched to a gene: 4. CDR1 and CDR2 (germline): SGHRS, YFSETQ. The CDR3 runs 16 residues. The CDR3 sequence is CASSPGLAGAQETQYF. In DNA form, the CDR3 reads TGCGCCAGCAGCCCCGGACTAGCGGGGGCCCAAGAGACCCAGTACTTC.

Worth noting for this clone: A much larger clone lies one base from this, so it may be a read error. The sample has other DNA sequences that encode this CDR3 too. The gene calls are TRBV5-4 and TRBJ2-7; D may be TRBD1 or TRBD2 (5 bases each). The ends were cut back, 0 bases at V and 1 base at J, with 8 bases in the middle. The CDR3 is 14 amino acids. In germline, CDR1 is SGHNT, CDR2 YYREEE (reference sequence). This CDR3 is CASSLVGASYEQYF. CDR3 DNA sequence: TGTGCCAGCAGCTTGGTCGGGGCATCCTACGAGCAGTACTTC.

J is TRBJ2-1 and V is TRBV5-1; D perhaps matches TRBD1 (6 bases). V lost 4 bases and J lost 8, with 25 bases in between. The CDR3 runs to 17 residues. Germline loops: CDR1 SGHRS, CDR2 YFSETQ. DNA for the CDR3: TGCGCCAGCAGCCCCCGGGGATTAGGCAGGGGAGACGATGAGCAGTTCTTC. Its translation: CASSPRGLGRGDDEQFF.

The chain recombines TRBV6-5 with TRBJ1-2; TRBD1 matches at 9 bases. Trimming cost V 2 bases and J 8 bases; bases outside gene matches: 6. CDR1 and CDR2 (germline): MNHEY, SVGAGI. The CDR3 totals 14 residues. DNA of the CDR3: TGTGCCAGCAGTTACAGGGGGACAGGGCCGGGCTACACCTTC. It yields the protein CASSYRGTGPGYTF.

The V gene is TRBV27, the J gene TRBJ2-2; D assignment may be TRBD1 or TRBD2 (5 bases each). This CDR3 is built from 17 residues. Per the germline V gene, CDR1 is MNHEY and CDR2 is SMNVEV (reference sequence). Trimming took off 2 bases at V and 8 bases at J, with 21 bases between the two ends. CDR3 amino acids: CASSLELGTGRGGELFF. DNA of the CDR3: TGTGCCAGCAGTTTAGAATTGGGGACGGGACGAGGTGGGGAGCTGTTTTTT.

V usage is TRBV19 and J usage is TRBJ1-3; 8 bases are a match to TRBD1. CDR3 length: 19 amino acids. The V segment lost 5 bases and the J segment 0 bases; nucleotides outside the gene matches: 15. Germline V CDR1 and CDR2: LNHDA, SQIVND (reference sequence). This CDR3 reads CASSPRTPGQVFSGNTIYF. CDR3 bases: TGTGCCAGTAGTCCTCGGACCCCGGGACAGGTCTTCTCTGGAAACACCATATATTTT.

V gene TRBV20-1 combines with J gene TRBJ2-7, with D possibly matching TRBD1 (5 bases). Germline V CDR1 and CDR2: DFQATT, SNEGSKA (reference sequence). This CDR3 region has 11 residues. CDR3 amino acids: CRGIQGSEQYF. In DNA, the CDR3 is TGCAGGGGCATTCAGGGAAGCGAGCAGTACTTC.

This clone was seen only a few times. The chain carries TRBV6-6 and TRBJ2-1; 8 bases map to TRBD2. The germline V gene encodes CDR1 MNHNY and CDR2 SVGAGI (reference sequence). V was pared by 7 bases and J by 5 bases, with 10 bases of the junction left unmatched. This CDR3 contains 15 residues. The CDR3 loop reads CASIPGGASNNEQFF. Written as DNA, the CDR3 is TGTGCCAGCATCCCCGGGGGGGCCTCGAACAATGAGCAGTTCTTC.

A few counts support this clone. This chain links TRBV28 with TRBJ1-6; D is unresolved. V dropped 4 bases and J dropped 7 bases, with 11 bases sitting between them. There are 14 residues in the CDR3. The V gene's germline CDR1 is MDHEN and CDR2 SYDVKM. In DNA, the CDR3 is TGTGCCAGCAGTTCGGGCGGTGGGAATTCACCCCTCCACTTT. This gives the protein CASSSGGGNSPLHF.

The chain combines TRBV11-2 with TRBJ2-3, with TRBD2 identical over 9 bases. The germline V gene has CDR1 SGHAT and CDR2 FQNNGV. This CDR3 is 16 amino acids long. J gave up 0 bases and V 4 bases, and 5 bases lay outside the gene matches. As DNA, the CDR3 is TGTGCCAGCAGCTCAGGACTAGCGCCTAGCACAGATACGCAGTATTTT. This translates into CASSSGLAPSTDTQYF.

This rearrangement joins TRBV5-1 to TRBJ2-7; 9 nucleotides match TRBD1. V lost 0 bases, J lost 4 bases, and 2 bases stayed unmatched. Per the germline V gene, CDR1 is SGHRS and CDR2 is YFSETQ. This CDR3 has 14 residues. CDR3 sequence reads: CASSLVDRGYEQYF. The CDR3 DNA reads TGCGCCAGCAGCTTGGTGGACAGGGGTTACGAGCAGTACTTC.

This chain connects TRBV2 to TRBJ2-7, with D possibly TRBD1 on 6 matching bases. Trimming took off 4 bases at V and 2 bases at J, with 12 bases between the two ends. CDR1 is SNHLY and CDR2 is FYNNEI in the germline V gene. The CDR3 runs to 14 residues. In DNA, the CDR3 is TGTGCCAGCAGTGCCGGGACACTAACCTACGAGCAGTACTTC. This gives the protein CASSAGTLTYEQYF.

The V and J genes are TRBV30 and TRBJ1-4; D may be TRBD1 (6 bases). Trimming pared 5 bases from V and 5 bases from J, leaving 15 bases between. The germline V gene has CDR1 GTSNPN and CDR2 SVGIG (reference sequence). This CDR3 is built from 14 residues. In nucleotides, the CDR3 is TGTGCCTGGGGTCAGGGGATCGGGAATGAAAAACTGTTTTTT. It translates to CAWGQGIGNEKLFF.

The CDR3 DNA follows: TGTGCCAGCAGCGTAAGGGCAGGGTGGGCAGATACGCAGTATTTT. It translates to CASSVRAGWADTQYF. The genes are TRBV9 and TRBJ2-3; a possible D gene is TRBD1 (5 bases). The CDR3 has 15 residues. Trimming took 1 base from V and 4 from J, leaving 13 bases between them. CDR1 is SGDLS, CDR2 YYNGEE, per germline.

This sequence joins TRBV6-5 and TRBJ2-3, with 9 bases that match TRBD2. Losses at the gene ends were 7 bases for V and 1 base for J; bases not matched to a gene: 3. Germline lookup yields CDR1 MNHEY and CDR2 SVGAGI. The CDR3 has 14 residues. In nucleotides, the CDR3 is TGTGCCAGCACTGTAGCGGGGGGCACAGATACGCAGTATTTT. Translated, it gives CASTVAGGTDTQYF.

The gene calls are TRBV27 and TRBJ1-2; 7 bases match TRBD1. CDR1 and CDR2 (germline): MNHEY, SMNVEV (reference sequence). V dropped 1 base and J dropped 7; count of bases not matched to a gene: 3. The CDR3 contains 13 residues. The CDR3 here is CASSLFTGVGYTF. The CDR3 region has the DNA TGTGCCAGCAGTTTATTCACAGGGGTTGGCTACACCTTC.

The V gene is TRBV7-2, the J gene TRBJ1-2; 9 positions agree with TRBD1. The CDR3 length is 14 residues. Per the germline V gene, CDR1 is SGHTA and CDR2 is FQGNSA. Germline trimming cut 11 bases from V and 4 bases from J; bases unmatched to any gene: 11. The CDR3 nucleotides are TGTGCCGGACAGGGGTCAGCGAGTGGCTATGGCTACACCTTC. Protein product: CAGQGSASGYGYTF.

V is TRBV6-1 and J is TRBJ1-4; 7 bases match TRBD1. This CDR3 contains 14 residues. V shed 6 bases, J shed 6 bases, and the junction held 7 bases outside the gene matches. The germline V gene encodes CDR1 MNHNS and CDR2 SASEGT. The CDR3 sequence: CASSLRDSDEKLFF. CDR3 nucleotides: TGTGCCAGCAGCCTACGGGACAGTGATGAAAAACTGTTTTTT.

V and J are TRBV6-1 and TRBJ1-6, with D unresolved. V was shortened by 2 bases and J by 9 bases, with 8 bases between the two germline ends. This CDR3 contains 13 residues. Germline lookup yields CDR1 MNHNS and CDR2 SASEGT. The DNA of the CDR3 is TGTGCCAGCAGTGAATATGGTACTTCACCCCTCCACTTT. Protein sequence: CASSEYGTSPLHF.

The chain couples TRBV7-9 to TRBJ1-3; 7 bases are a match to TRBD1. The germline gives CDR1 SEHNR, CDR2 FQNEAQ (reference sequence). V was pared by 5 bases and J by 2 bases, with 6 bases of the junction left unmatched. CDR3 size: 15 residues. The CDR3 DNA reads as TGTGCCAGCAGCCCATCCGGGACAGCTGGAAACACCATATATTTT. This encodes CASSPSGTAGNTIYF.